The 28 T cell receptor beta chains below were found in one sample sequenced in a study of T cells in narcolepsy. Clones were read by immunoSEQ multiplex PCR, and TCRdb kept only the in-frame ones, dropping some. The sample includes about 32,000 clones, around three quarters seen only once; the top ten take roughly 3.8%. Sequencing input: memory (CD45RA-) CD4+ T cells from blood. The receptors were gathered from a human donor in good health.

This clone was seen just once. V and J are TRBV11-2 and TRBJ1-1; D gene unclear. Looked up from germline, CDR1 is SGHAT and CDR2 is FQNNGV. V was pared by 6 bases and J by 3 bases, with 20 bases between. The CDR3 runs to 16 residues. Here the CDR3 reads CASRHIRGVRDTEAFF. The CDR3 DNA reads TGTGCCAGCAGACACATACGAGGCGTCCGGGACACTGAAGCTTTCTTT.

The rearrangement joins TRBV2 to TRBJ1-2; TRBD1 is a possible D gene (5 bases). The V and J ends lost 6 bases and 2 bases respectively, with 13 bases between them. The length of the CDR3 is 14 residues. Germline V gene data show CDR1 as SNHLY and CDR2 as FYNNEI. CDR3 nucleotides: TGTGCCAGCAGCCGGGGACCGACCAACTATGGCTACACCTTC. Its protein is CASSRGPTNYGYTF.

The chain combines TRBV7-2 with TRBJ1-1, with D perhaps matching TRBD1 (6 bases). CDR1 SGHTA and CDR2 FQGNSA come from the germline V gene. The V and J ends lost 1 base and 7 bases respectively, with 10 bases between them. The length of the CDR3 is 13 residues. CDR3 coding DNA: TGTGCCAGCAGCTTAGTGGGGGGCTATGAAGCTTTCTTT. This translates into CASSLVGGYEAFF. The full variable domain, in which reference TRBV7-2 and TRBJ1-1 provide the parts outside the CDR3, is GAGVSQSPSNKVTEKGKDVELRCDPISGHTALYWYRQSLGQGLEFLIYFQGNSAPDKSGLPSDRFSAERTGGSVSTLTIQRTQQEDSAVYLCASSLVGGYEAFFGQGTRLTVV.

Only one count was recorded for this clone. For the CDR3, the DNA is TGTGCCAGCAGCTTTTCCGGGACCAAAGGACGAGAGACCCAGTACTTC. Amino acids: CASSFSGTKGRETQYF. The J gene is TRBJ2-5, the V gene TRBV7-8; D is tentatively TRBD1 or TRBD2 (5 bases each). Germline CDR1 reads SGHVS; CDR2 reads FQNEAQ. V was trimmed by 3 bases and J by 4 bases, leaving 18 bases between them. The CDR3 totals 16 residues.

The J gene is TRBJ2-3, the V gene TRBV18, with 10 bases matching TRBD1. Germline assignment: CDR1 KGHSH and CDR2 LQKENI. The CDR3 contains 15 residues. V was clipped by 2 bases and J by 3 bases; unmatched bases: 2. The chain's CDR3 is CASSPGQGVTDTQYF. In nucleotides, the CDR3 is TGTGCCAGCTCACCAGGACAGGGGGTTACAGATACGCAGTATTTT.

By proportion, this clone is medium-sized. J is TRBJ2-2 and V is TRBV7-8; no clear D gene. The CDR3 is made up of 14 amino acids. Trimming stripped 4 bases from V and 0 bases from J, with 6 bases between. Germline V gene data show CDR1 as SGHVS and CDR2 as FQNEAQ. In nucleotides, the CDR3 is TGTGCCAGCAGCTCAACTACGAACACCGGGGAGCTGTTTTTT. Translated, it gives CASSSTTNTGELFF.

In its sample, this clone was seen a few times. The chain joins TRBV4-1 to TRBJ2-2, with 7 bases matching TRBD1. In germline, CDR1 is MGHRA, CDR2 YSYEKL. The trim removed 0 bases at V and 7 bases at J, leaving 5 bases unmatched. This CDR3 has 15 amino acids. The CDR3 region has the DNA TGCGCCAGCAGCCAAGATGACAGGGACGGCGGGGAGCTGTTTTTT. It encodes CASSQDDRDGGELFF.

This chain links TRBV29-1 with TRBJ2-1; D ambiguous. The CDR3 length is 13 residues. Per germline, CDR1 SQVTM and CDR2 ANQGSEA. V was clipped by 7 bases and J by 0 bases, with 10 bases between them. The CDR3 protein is CSAPVSSYNEQFF. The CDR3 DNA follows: TGCAGCGCTCCGGTGAGCTCCTACAATGAGCAGTTCTTC.

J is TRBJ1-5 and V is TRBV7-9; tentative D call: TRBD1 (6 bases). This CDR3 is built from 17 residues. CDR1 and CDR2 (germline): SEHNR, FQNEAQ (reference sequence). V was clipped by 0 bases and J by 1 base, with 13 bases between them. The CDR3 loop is CASSLAQGGQSNQPQHF. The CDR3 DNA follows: TGTGCCAGCAGCTTAGCACAGGGAGGGCAAAGCAATCAGCCCCAGCATTTT.

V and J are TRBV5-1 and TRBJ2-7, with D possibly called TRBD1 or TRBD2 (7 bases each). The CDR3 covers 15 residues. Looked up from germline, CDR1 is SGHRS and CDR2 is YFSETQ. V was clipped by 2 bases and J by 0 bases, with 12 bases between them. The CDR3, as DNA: TGCGCCAGCAGCTTAGAGCGGGACAGCTCCTACGAGCAGTACTTC. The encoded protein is CASSLERDSSYEQYF.

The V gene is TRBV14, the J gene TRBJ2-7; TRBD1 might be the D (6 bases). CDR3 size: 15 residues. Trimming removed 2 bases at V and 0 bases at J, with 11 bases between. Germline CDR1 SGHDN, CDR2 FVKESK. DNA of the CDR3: TGTGCCAGCAGCCAAACCCTCAGGGGCTCCTACGAGCAGTACTTC. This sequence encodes CASSQTLRGSYEQYF. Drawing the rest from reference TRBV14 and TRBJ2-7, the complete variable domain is EAGVTQFPSHSVIEKGQTVTLRCDPISGHDNLYWYRRVMGKEIKFLLHFVKESKQDESGMPNNRFLAERTGGTYSTLKVQPAELEDSGVYFCASSQTLRGSYEQYFGPGTRLTVT.

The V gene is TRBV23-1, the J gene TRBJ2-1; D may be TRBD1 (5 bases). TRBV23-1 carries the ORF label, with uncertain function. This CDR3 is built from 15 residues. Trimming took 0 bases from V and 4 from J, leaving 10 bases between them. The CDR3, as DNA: TGCGCCAGCAGTCAATCGTGGCAGGGTTACAATGAGCAGTTCTTC. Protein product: CASSQSWQGYNEQFF.

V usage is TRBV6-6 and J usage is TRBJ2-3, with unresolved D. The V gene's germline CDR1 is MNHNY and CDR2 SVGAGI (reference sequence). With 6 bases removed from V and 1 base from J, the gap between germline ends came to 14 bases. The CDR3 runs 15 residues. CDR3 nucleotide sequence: TGTGCCAGCAGGTCCCGTCGTGGGGGCACAGATACGCAGTATTTT. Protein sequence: CASRSRRGGTDTQYF.

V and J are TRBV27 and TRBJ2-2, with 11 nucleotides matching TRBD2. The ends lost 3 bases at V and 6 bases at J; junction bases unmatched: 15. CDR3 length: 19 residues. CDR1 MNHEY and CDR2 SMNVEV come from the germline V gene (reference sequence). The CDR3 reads CASSFSRLAGTSFAGELFF. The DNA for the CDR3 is TGTGCCAGCAGTTTTTCTAGACTAGCGGGAACTTCGTTCGCCGGGGAGCTGTTTTTT.

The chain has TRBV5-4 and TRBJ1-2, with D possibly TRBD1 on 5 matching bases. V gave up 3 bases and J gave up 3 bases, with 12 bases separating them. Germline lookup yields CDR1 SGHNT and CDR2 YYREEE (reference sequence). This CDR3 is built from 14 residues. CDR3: CASSSAGTDYGYTF. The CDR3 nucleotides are TGTGCCAGCAGCTCGGCCGGGACGGACTATGGCTACACCTTC.

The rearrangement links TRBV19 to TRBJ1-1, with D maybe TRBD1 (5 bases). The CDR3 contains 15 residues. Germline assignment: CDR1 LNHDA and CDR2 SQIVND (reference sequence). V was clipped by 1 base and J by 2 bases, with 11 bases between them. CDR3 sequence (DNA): TGTGCCAGTAGTATAGTGAGCCAGGGCAACACTGAAGCTTTCTTT. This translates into CASSIVSQGNTEAFF.

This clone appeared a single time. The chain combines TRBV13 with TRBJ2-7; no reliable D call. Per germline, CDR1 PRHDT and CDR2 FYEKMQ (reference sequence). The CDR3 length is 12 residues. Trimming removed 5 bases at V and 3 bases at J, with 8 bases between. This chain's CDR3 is CASSRRRYEQYF. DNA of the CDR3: TGTGCCAGCAGCCGCAGACGCTACGAGCAGTACTTC.

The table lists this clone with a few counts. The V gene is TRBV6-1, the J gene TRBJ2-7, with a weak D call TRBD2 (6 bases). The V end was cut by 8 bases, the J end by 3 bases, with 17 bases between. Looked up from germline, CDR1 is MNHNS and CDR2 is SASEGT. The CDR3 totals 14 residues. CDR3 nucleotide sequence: TGTGCCAGCGTCACCGGGACTGGATACTACGAGCAGTACTTC. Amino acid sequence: CASVTGTGYYEQYF.

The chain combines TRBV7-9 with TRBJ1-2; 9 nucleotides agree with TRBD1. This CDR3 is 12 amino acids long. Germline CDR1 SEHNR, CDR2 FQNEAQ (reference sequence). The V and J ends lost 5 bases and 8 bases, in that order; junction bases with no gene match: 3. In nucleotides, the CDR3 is TGTGCCAGCAGCAGGGACAGGGCCGGCTACACCTTC. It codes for CASSRDRAGYTF. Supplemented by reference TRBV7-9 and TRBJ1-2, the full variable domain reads DTGVSQNPRHKITKRGQNVTFRCDPISEHNRLYWYRQTLGQGPEFLTYFQNEAQLEKSRLLSDRFSAERPKGSFSTLEIQRTEQGDSAMYLCASSRDRAGYTFGSGTRLTVV.

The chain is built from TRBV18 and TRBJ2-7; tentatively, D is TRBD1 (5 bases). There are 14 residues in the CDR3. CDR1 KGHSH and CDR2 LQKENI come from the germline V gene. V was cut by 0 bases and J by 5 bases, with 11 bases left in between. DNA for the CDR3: TGTGCCAGCTCACCACCGAGTAAGGGGCACGAGCAGTACTTC. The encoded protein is CASSPPSKGHEQYF.

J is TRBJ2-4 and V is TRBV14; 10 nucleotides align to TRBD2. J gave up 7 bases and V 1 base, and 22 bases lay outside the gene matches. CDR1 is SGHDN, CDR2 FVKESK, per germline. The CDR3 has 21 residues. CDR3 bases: TGTGCCAGCAGCCAAGGAGGCTTGAGCGGGAGGGCGGTTTTCTCAAGGAACATTCAGTACTTC. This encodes CASSQGGLSGRAVFSRNIQYF. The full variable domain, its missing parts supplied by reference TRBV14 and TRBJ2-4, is EAGVTQFPSHSVIEKGQTVTLRCDPISGHDNLYWYRRVMGKEIKFLLHFVKESKQDESGMPNNRFLAERTGGTYSTLKVQPAELEDSGVYFCASSQGGLSGRAVFSRNIQYFGAGTRLSVL.

CDR3 residues: CASSASQTDTQYF. The CDR3 DNA reads TGTGCCAGCAGTGCCTCACAGACAGATACGCAGTATTTT. The chain combines TRBV6-1 with TRBJ2-3; unclear D gene. The germline V gene encodes CDR1 MNHNS and CDR2 SASEGT. The CDR3 covers 13 residues. V was shortened by 4 bases and J by 3 bases, with 8 bases between the two germline ends.

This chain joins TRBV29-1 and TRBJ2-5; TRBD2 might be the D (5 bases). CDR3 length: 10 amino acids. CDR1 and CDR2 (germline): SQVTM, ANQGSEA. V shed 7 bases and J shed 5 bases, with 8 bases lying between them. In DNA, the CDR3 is TGCAGCGGACGAGGGGAGACCCAGTACTTC. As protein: CSGRGETQYF.

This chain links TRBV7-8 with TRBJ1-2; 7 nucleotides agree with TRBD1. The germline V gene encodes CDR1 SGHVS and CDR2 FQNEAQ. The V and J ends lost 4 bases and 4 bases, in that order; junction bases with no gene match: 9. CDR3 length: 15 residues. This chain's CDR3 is CASSYNRGGGYGYTF. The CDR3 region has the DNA TGTGCCAGCAGCTACAACAGGGGAGGGGGCTATGGCTACACCTTC.

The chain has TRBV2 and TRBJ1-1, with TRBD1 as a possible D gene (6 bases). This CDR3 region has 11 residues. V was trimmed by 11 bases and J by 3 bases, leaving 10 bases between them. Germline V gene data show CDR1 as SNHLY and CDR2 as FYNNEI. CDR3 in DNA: TGTGCCGCGGGGGCCGACACTGAAGCTTTCTTT. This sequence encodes CAAGADTEAFF.

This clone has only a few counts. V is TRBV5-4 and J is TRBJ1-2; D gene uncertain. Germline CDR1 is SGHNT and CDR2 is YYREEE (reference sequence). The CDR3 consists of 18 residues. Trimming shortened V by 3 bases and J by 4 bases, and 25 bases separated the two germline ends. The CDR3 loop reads CASSSGSDPRQDPYGYTF. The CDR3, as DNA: TGTGCCAGCAGCTCGGGGTCGGACCCGCGGCAGGATCCCTATGGCTACACCTTC.

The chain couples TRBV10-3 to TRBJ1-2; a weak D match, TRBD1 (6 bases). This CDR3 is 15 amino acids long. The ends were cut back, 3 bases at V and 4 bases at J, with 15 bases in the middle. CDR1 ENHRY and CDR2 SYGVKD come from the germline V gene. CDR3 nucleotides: TGTGCCATCAGTGATACAGGGTCAGAGGGCTATGGCTACACCTTC. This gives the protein CAISDTGSEGYGYTF.

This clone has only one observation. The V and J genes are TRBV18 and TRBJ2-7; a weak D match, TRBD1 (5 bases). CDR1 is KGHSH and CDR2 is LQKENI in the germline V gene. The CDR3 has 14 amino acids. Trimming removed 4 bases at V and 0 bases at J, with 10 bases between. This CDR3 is CASSQGPASYEQYF. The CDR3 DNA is TGTGCCAGCTCACAGGGGCCCGCCTCCTACGAGCAGTACTTC.